A single sample is the source of the 18 T cell receptor beta chains below, sequenced in a study of blood T cell repertoires in COVID-19 (TCRdb year 2020). The library was generated by the immunoSEQ multiplex PCR assay. TCRdb mirrors the immuneACCESS table, restricted to in-frame sequences. Some clones are absent from its copies; in checked studies, under half trace to an unresolved V gene, and the reason for the others is unknown. For this sample there are 270,000 or so clones; 89% appear just once. 0.9% to 1% of the sample comes from the top ten. Input material: peripheral blood. These receptors all stem from a woman between 40 and 50 years old who had recovered from COVID-19.

This clone was counted a few times. The V call is TRBV3-1 (or the pseudogene TRBV3-2), the J call TRBJ2-5, with TRBD2 matching over 9 bases. V shed 6 bases, J shed 4 bases, and the junction held 9 bases outside the gene matches. Germline V gives CDR1 LGHDT, CDR2 YNNKEL (reference sequence). The CDR3 runs to 15 residues. The CDR3 reads CASSSTGTSLETQYF. The DNA for the CDR3 is TGTGCCAGCAGTTCTACCGGGACTAGCTTAGAGACCCAGTACTTC.

V usage is TRBV7-9 and J usage is TRBJ2-2, with 12 bases identical to TRBD2. V dropped 5 bases and J dropped 5; count of bases not matched to a gene: 9. Germline V gene data show CDR1 as SEHNR and CDR2 as FQNEAQ (reference sequence). CDR3 length equals 17 residues. The DNA for the CDR3 is TGTGCCAGCAGCGGGGGACTAGCGGGTGCCTGGACCGGGGAGCTGTTTTTT. Translated, it gives CASSGGLAGAWTGELFF.

The chain carries TRBV5-1 and TRBJ2-1; TRBD2 agrees at 11 bases. There are 14 residues in the CDR3. The ends lost 6 bases at V and 7 bases at J; junction bases unmatched: 6. CDR1 is SGHRS and CDR2 is YFSETQ in the germline V gene. The CDR3 spells CASNPGLAANEQFF. The CDR3 DNA reads TGCGCCAGCAATCCGGGACTAGCGGCGAATGAGCAGTTCTTC.

The rearrangement joins TRBV7-9 to TRBJ2-2; 7 bases align to TRBD2. The CDR3 has 17 amino acids. V gave up 5 bases and J gave up 6 bases; unmatched junction bases: 15. The germline V gene has CDR1 SEHNR and CDR2 FQNEAQ (reference sequence). The CDR3 nucleotides read TGTGCCAGCAGCCGAGTGCCGGCGGGAGTTAATCCCGGGGAGCTGTTTTTT. This gives the protein CASSRVPAGVNPGELFF.

A few counts support this clone. The V and J genes are TRBV6-2 or TRBV6-3 and TRBJ2-6; TRBD1 matches at 8 bases. The CDR3 spans 18 residues. Losses at the gene ends were 2 bases for V and 2 bases for J; bases not matched to a gene: 8. Germline V gives CDR1 MNHEY, CDR2 SVGEGT. CDR3 in amino acids: CASSYPGTGLPGANVLTF. CDR3 nucleotide sequence: TGTGCCAGCAGTTACCCAGGGACAGGTCTCCCTGGGGCCAACGTCCTGACTTTC.

The chain recombines TRBV7-9 with TRBJ1-2, with TRBD1 as a possible D gene (6 bases). Germline V gene sequence: CDR1 SEHNR, CDR2 FQNEAQ (reference sequence). Trimming pared 5 bases from V and 4 bases from J, leaving 14 bases between. CDR3 size: 14 residues. The CDR3, as DNA: TGTGCCAGCAGCCCTGCCGGGGGGGCCTATGGCTACACCTTC. It is translated as CASSPAGGAYGYTF.

This clone occurred a few times. The germline gene is not matched at one end of the junction; a read error may be the cause. This chain links TRBV6-5 with TRBJ1-3, with TRBD1 matching over 7 bases. Germline CDR1 is MNHEY and CDR2 is SVGAGI. The CDR3 extends over 15 amino acids. The CDR3 protein is CASSDSGTAGNTIYF. DNA for the CDR3: TGTGCCAGCAGTGACTCCGGGACAGCTGGAAACACCATATATTTT.

The genes are TRBV7-9 and TRBJ1-3; D ambiguous. Germline CDR1 and CDR2: SEHNR and FQNEAQ (reference sequence). This CDR3 region has 14 residues. The V end lost 0 bases, the J end lost 3 bases, and 6 bases lay between the germline ends. The CDR3 bases are TGTGCCAGCAGCTTAGCTGAGGGTGGAAACACCATATATTTT. This gives the protein CASSLAEGGNTIYF.

CDR3 coding DNA: TGCGCCAGCAGCTTGGTTCAGGGGGCAGATACGCAGTATTTT. Its translation: CASSLVQGADTQYF. V gene TRBV5-1 combines with J gene TRBJ2-3; 7 nucleotides line up with TRBD1. V lost 0 bases to trimming and J lost 4 bases; unmatched junction nucleotides: 2. CDR1 SGHRS and CDR2 YFSETQ come from the germline V gene. The CDR3 is made up of 14 amino acids. Filled out from reference TRBV5-1 and TRBJ2-3, the complete variable domain reads KAGVTQTPRYLIKTRGQQVTLSCSPISGHRSVSWYQQTPGQGLQFLFEYFSETQRNKGNFPGRFSGRQFSNSRSEMNVSTLELGDSALYLCASSLVQGADTQYFGPGTRLTVL.

The chain uses TRBV18 and TRBJ1-3; D might be TRBD1 (5 bases). The germline V gene encodes CDR1 KGHSH and CDR2 LQKENI. The CDR3 loop spans 16 amino acids. The V gene lost 3 bases and the J gene lost 4 bases, with 16 bases spanning the gap. DNA for the CDR3: TGTGCCAGCTCACCGGGGCAGGGCTCGACCGGAAACACCATATATTTT. Protein: CASSPGQGSTGNTIYF.

This clone was detected once. The chain has TRBV2 and TRBJ2-5; 11 bases map to TRBD2. Germline V lookup: CDR1 SNHLY, CDR2 FYNNEI. J lost 4 bases, V lost 5 bases, and 3 bases had no gene match. The CDR3 runs 14 residues. The CDR3 bases are TGTGCCAGCAGTACCGGGACTAGCGGAGAGACCCAGTACTTC. It specifies CASSTGTSGETQYF.

The gene calls are TRBV13 and TRBJ2-7; 8 bases agree with TRBD2. J gave up 5 bases and V 5 bases, and 8 bases lay outside the gene matches. Germline assignment: CDR1 PRHDT and CDR2 FYEKMQ (reference sequence). The CDR3 runs 14 residues. This CDR3 reads CASSQLARGDEQYF. The CDR3 DNA reads TGTGCCAGCAGCCAACTAGCGCGGGGGGACGAGCAGTACTTC.

This sequence joins TRBV19 and TRBJ1-4; 7 nucleotides match TRBD1. This CDR3 region has 13 residues. The V and J ends lost 8 bases and 6 bases, in that order; junction bases with no gene match: 6. In germline, CDR1 is LNHDA, CDR2 SQIVND (reference sequence). The CDR3 here is CASRLGTDEKLFF. The CDR3 nucleotides read TGTGCCAGTCGCCTCGGGACAGATGAAAAACTGTTTTTT.

This clone was observed once. V and J are TRBV6-5 and TRBJ1-1, with TRBD1 matching 8 bases. The CDR3 is 13 residues long. Trimming at V came to 8 bases and at J to 3 bases, leaving 5 bases not matched to a gene. Germline loops: CDR1 MNHEY, CDR2 SVGAGI. CDR3 DNA sequence: TGTGCCAGCCGGACAGGGCCCCACACTGAAGCTTTCTTT. The encoded protein is CASRTGPHTEAFF.

The gene calls are TRBV10-3 and TRBJ1-1; D is uncertain. CDR3 length: 15 amino acids. Germline lookup yields CDR1 ENHRY and CDR2 SYGVKD. V was shortened by 6 bases and J by 0 bases, with 14 bases between the two germline ends. DNA of the CDR3: TGTGCCATCAGCCCAAGCCGCAATATGAACACTGAAGCTTTCTTT. Translating gives CAISPSRNMNTEAFF.

The chain uses TRBV2 and TRBJ2-7, with 10 bases aligning to TRBD2. Trimming at V came to 4 bases and at J to 3 bases, leaving 3 bases not matched to a gene. CDR1 and CDR2 from the germline V gene are SNHLY and FYNNEI. The CDR3 is 14 amino acids. CDR3 DNA: TGTGCCAGCAGTGCGGAGCGGGAGGGCTACGAGCAGTACTTC. It is translated as CASSAEREGYEQYF.

This clone has only one observation. V and J are TRBV7-2 and TRBJ2-5, with D possibly being TRBD2 (6 bases). Trimming pared 3 bases from V and 0 bases from J, leaving 8 bases between. Germline values: CDR1 SGHTA, CDR2 FQGNSA. The length of the CDR3 is 14 residues. The CDR3 sequence is CASSFRDYQETQYF. CDR3 coding DNA: TGTGCCAGCAGCTTTAGGGACTACCAAGAGACCCAGTACTTC.

The chain carries TRBV19 and TRBJ1-1, with 9 bases that match TRBD1. V lost 5 bases to trimming and J lost 4 bases; unmatched junction nucleotides: 5. Germline loops: CDR1 LNHDA, CDR2 SQIVND (reference sequence). This CDR3 is 14 amino acids long. The CDR3 loop is CASSPTGGGTEAFF. CDR3 in DNA: TGTGCCAGTAGTCCGACAGGGGGAGGCACTGAAGCTTTCTTT.